Detailed here is one T cell receptor beta chain. This specimen comes from a study of Ad26.COV2.S vaccination and SARS-CoV-2 variants. Treatment of the sample: 15 to 20 received Ad26.COV2.S at low or high dose, single or two shots; roughly 5 received placebo; per-sample allocation not given. Specimen acquisition occurred on day 63 following the initial vaccine or placebo injection. Data came from immunoSEQ multiplex PCR; TCRdb stores just in-frame clones and leaves some out. The sample records 350,000 to 500,000 clones, around nine tenths being singletons. With V trimmed by 0 bases and J by 10 bases, 8 bases remained unmatched. The CDR3 has 16 residues. The germline V gene has CDR1 SGHRS and CDR2 YFSETQ.

This receptor was identified in a person aged 18-65 years who received the Ad26.COV2.S COVID-19 vaccine or a placebo. The input for sequencing was peripheral blood, taken in a trial of Ad26.COV2.S vaccine versus placebo. The rearrangement uses TRBV5-1 and TRBJ2-1, with 12 bases that match TRBD2. CDR3 in DNA: TGCGCCAGCAGCTTGGAGGCCCTAGCGGGGGGGCAGGAGCAGTTCTTC. Translating it yields CASSLEALAGGQEQFF.